The 30 T cell receptor beta chains below come from one sample, sequenced in a study of early T cells in non-severe SARS-CoV-2 infection. TCRdb fed the 5' RACE reads into MiXCR, producing one record per CDR3 protein. The sample has over 15,000 distinct CDR3 sequences, about 5% seen once. The material sequenced was whole blood. These receptors came from an adult who was a healthcare worker with PCR-confirmed SARS-CoV-2 infection or an uninfected control (not recorded which).

This clonotype is medium-sized in the sample. V usage is TRBV10-1 and J usage is TRBJ1-1, with 8 bases aligning to TRBD1. This CDR3 comprises 14 residues. Germline V gives CDR1 WNHNN, CDR2 SYGVQD (reference sequence). Trimming took 4 bases from V and 0 from J; bases not matched to a gene: 1. The CDR3 DNA is TGCGCCAGCAGTGCAGGGGGCATGAACACTGAAGCTTTCTTT. Encoded protein: CASSAGGMNTEAFF.

The chain combines TRBV20-1 with TRBJ2-5, with D maybe TRBD1 (6 bases). The CDR3 contains 15 residues. The V gene lost 0 bases and the J gene lost 5 bases, with 16 bases spanning the gap. Germline lookup yields CDR1 DFQATT and CDR2 SNEGSKA (reference sequence). The CDR3: CSARDPGDPRETQYF. DNA for the CDR3: TGCAGTGCTAGAGATCCAGGGGACCCGAGGGAGACCCAGTACTTC.

Ten or more counts support this clonotype. The CDR3 nucleotides are TGTGCCAGCAGTTTCCACCCGGGTGAGGGGTCGGGTGAGCAGTTCTTC. This encodes CASSFHPGEGSGEQFF. The rearrangement links TRBV12-3 or TRBV12-4 to TRBJ2-1, with D perhaps TRBD1 or TRBD2 (5 bases each). Trimming pared 3 bases from V and 9 bases from J, leaving 21 bases between. The CDR3 consists of 16 residues.

This clonotype was detected ten times or more. This chain connects TRBV7-2 to TRBJ2-3; 7 bases are shared with TRBD2. The CDR3 length is 14 residues. V shed 6 bases and J 1 base; nucleotides not matched to a gene: 4. Per germline, CDR1 SGHTA and CDR2 FQGNSA. DNA of the CDR3: TGTGCCAGCAGTTGGACTAGGGGCACAGATACGCAGTATTTT. This sequence encodes CASSWTRGTDTQYF.

This clonotype came up a few times. This chain uses TRBV7-6 with TRBJ2-1, with 10 bases identical to TRBD2. The CDR3 is 15 residues long. V shed 8 bases and J 5 bases; nucleotides not matched to a gene: 9. Germline V gene data show CDR1 as SGHVS and CDR2 as FNYEAQ. CDR3 DNA: TGTGCCAGCCTCCCGCTAGCGGGAGCCCACAATGAGCAGTTCTTC. It translates to CASLPLAGAHNEQFF. Complete variable domain (other parts from reference TRBV7-6 and TRBJ2-1): GAGVSQSPRYKVTKRGQDVALRCDPISGHVSLYWYRQALGQGPEFLTYFNYEAQQDKSGLPNDRFSAERPEGSISTLTIQRTEQRDSAMYRCASLPLAGAHNEQFFGPGTRLTVL.

This clonotype was seen many times. J is TRBJ2-7 and V is TRBV5-5, with D hard to call. The CDR3 runs 12 residues. The germline V gene encodes CDR1 SGHKS and CDR2 YYEKEE (reference sequence). The V end was cut by 3 bases, the J end by 10 bases, with 14 bases between. CDR3 region: CASSSPAGSQYV. The CDR3 DNA follows: TGTGCCAGCAGCTCCCCGGCTGGAAGTCAGTACGTC.

This clonotype was picked up many times. The rearrangement uses TRBV20-1 and TRBJ2-3; D gene uncertain. The CDR3 extends over 13 amino acids. Trimming removed 2 bases at V and 0 bases at J, with 6 bases between. Per germline, CDR1 DFQATT and CDR2 SNEGSKA (reference sequence). CDR3 region: CSARPPSTDTQYF. CDR3 in DNA: TGCAGTGCTAGACCCCCTAGCACAGATACGCAGTATTTT.

On this clonotype itself: A read error may explain this, as a much larger clone is one base away. The genes are TRBV27 and TRBJ2-7; a possible D gene is TRBD1 (6 bases). This CDR3 spans 14 amino acids. The V gene's germline CDR1 is MNHEY and CDR2 SMNVEV (reference sequence). The CDR3 region has the DNA TGTACCAGCGGACCCCAGGGGATCTCCTACGAGCAGTACTTC. As protein: CTSGPQGISYEQYF.

This clonotype appeared many times. The CDR3 DNA follows: TGTGCCAGCAGCCAAGGTCCATACACCACTAATGAAAAACTGTTTTTT. Amino acids: CASSQGPYTTNEKLFF. V gene TRBV14 combines with J gene TRBJ1-4; D is ambiguous. The CDR3 covers 16 residues. The V and J ends lost 1 base and 2 bases respectively, with 11 bases between them. The V gene's germline CDR1 is SGHDN and CDR2 FVKESK.

This clonotype was seen more than once but under ten times. The chain links TRBV7-2 to TRBJ1-5, with unresolved D. Between the trimmed V and J ends, which lost 6 bases and 4 bases, there was a span of 7 bases. Germline values: CDR1 SGHTA, CDR2 FQGNSA. The CDR3 covers 12 residues. CDR3 region: CASRIGNQPQHF. The CDR3 DNA is TGTGCCAGCAGAATTGGGAATCAGCCCCAGCATTTT.

Within the sample, this clonotype is medium-sized (0.01 to 0.1%). The CDR3, as DNA: TGTGCCAGCAGCCCCAGGGACAGGGTGGTGCAGTTCTTC. As protein: CASSPRDRVVQFF. The chain uses TRBV11-2 and TRBJ2-1; 9 positions match TRBD1. CDR1 is SGHAT, CDR2 FQNNGV, per germline. The CDR3 length is 13 residues. The trim removed 5 bases at V and 12 bases at J, leaving 8 bases unmatched. Using reference TRBV11-2 and TRBJ2-1 for the parts outside the CDR3, the full variable domain is EAGVAQSPRYKIIEKRQSVAFWCNPISGHATLYWYQQILGQGPKLLIQFQNNGVVDDSQLPKDRFSAERLKGVDSTLKIQPAKLEDSAVYLCASSPRDRVVQFFGPGTRLTVL.

The chain recombines TRBV6-6 with TRBJ2-7, with 10 bases matching TRBD1. Germline-derived CDR1 and CDR2 are MNHNY and SVGAGI (reference sequence). Losses at the gene ends were 2 bases for V and 6 bases for J; bases not matched to a gene: 10. The CDR3 totals 16 residues. The CDR3 sequence: CASSYDRGHIIGEQYF. The CDR3 region has the DNA TGTGCCAGCAGTTACGACAGGGGGCATATAATAGGCGAGCAGTACTTC.

This clonotype appeared many times. The CDR3 sequence: CASSQDSGQGLYEQYF. CDR3 in DNA: TGCGCCAGCAGCCAAGACTCAGGACAGGGACTCTACGAGCAGTACTTC. The chain combines TRBV4-1 with TRBJ2-7, with 8 bases identical to TRBD1. The CDR3 totals 16 residues. V trimming: 0 bases; J trimming: 3 bases; junction bases outside the gene matches: 7. From germline, CDR1 is MGHRA and CDR2 YSYEKL.

This clonotype was recorded at least ten times. This chain uses TRBV20-1 with TRBJ2-5, with a tentative D call TRBD1 (6 bases). Germline CDR1 DFQATT, CDR2 SNEGSKA (reference sequence). This CDR3 is built from 13 residues. V was pared by 3 bases and J by 0 bases, with 8 bases between. The CDR3 DNA reads TGCAGTGCTAGTGGGGACAACCAAGAGACCCAGTACTTC. Its translation is CSASGDNQETQYF.

In its sample, this clonotype was seen many times. The J gene is TRBJ2-7, the V gene TRBV27, with D possibly being TRBD1 (6 bases). The germline V gene encodes CDR1 MNHEY and CDR2 SMNVEV (reference sequence). V lost 8 bases, J lost 0 bases, and 14 bases lay in between. The CDR3 covers 14 residues. The CDR3, as DNA: TGTGCCAGCGGACCCCAGGGGATCTCCTACGAGCAGTACTTC. Encoded protein: CASGPQGISYEQYF.

This clonotype has ten or more counts. The V and J genes are TRBV29-1 and TRBJ1-2, with 8 bases matching TRBD1. This CDR3 is 13 amino acids long. Germline CDR1 SQVTM, CDR2 ANQGSEA. V dropped 6 bases and J dropped 3; count of bases not matched to a gene: 6. CDR3 sequence: CSVSTGADYGYTF. CDR3 nucleotides: TGCAGCGTCTCGACAGGGGCCGACTATGGCTACACCTTC.

This clonotype was counted ten times or more. J is TRBJ2-6 and V is TRBV4-3; D might be TRBD1 or TRBD2, each matching 6 bases. V was cut by 0 bases and J by 3 bases, with 15 bases left in between. Germline V gene data show CDR1 as LGHNA and CDR2 as YSLEER. There are 18 residues in the CDR3. This CDR3 reads CASSQDHPGAHGANVLTF. The CDR3 DNA reads TGCGCCAGCAGCCAAGATCATCCGGGGGCTCATGGGGCCAACGTCCTGACTTTC.

In this sample, this clonotype is medium-sized. This CDR3 reads CASSSGQGAYNEQFF. DNA of the CDR3: TGTGCCAGCAGTTCAGGACAGGGTGCCTACAATGAGCAGTTCTTC. The chain links TRBV27 to TRBJ2-1, with 8 bases fitting TRBD1. This CDR3 spans 15 amino acids. Germline lookup yields CDR1 MNHEY and CDR2 SMNVEV (reference sequence). V gave up 4 bases and J gave up 2 bases; unmatched junction bases: 4.

In its sample, this clonotype was seen many times. The J gene is TRBJ1-2, the V gene TRBV5-1; D unclear. CDR1 is SGHRS, CDR2 YFSETQ, per germline. This CDR3 has 14 amino acids. The V and J ends lost 0 bases and 4 bases respectively, with 10 bases between them. The CDR3 region has the DNA TGCGCCAGCAGCTTGGACAGATCTCTCTATGGCTACACCTTC. It is translated as CASSLDRSLYGYTF.

In this sample, this clonotype turned up many times. The chain carries TRBV6-1 and TRBJ2-1; no reliable D call. Trimming removed 3 bases from V and 6 bases from J, with 15 bases in between. The CDR3 extends over 15 amino acids. Germline V CDR1 and CDR2: MNHNS, SASEGT. The DNA for the CDR3 is TGTGCCAGCAGTGAGAACTTCTTCCGCACCAATGAGCAGTTCTTC. As protein: CASSENFFRTNEQFF.

This clonotype was counted many times. The chain recombines TRBV3-1 with TRBJ2-3; 8 nucleotides match TRBD2. The CDR3 spans 15 residues. After removal of 0 bases from V and 2 bases from J, the junction contained 1 base not matched to a gene. Germline V gives CDR1 LGHDT, CDR2 YNNKEL (reference sequence). CDR3 bases: TGTGCCAGCAGCCAAGAACTAGCGGACACAGATACGCAGTATTTT. Protein sequence: CASSQELADTDTQYF.

This clonotype was counted only a few times. The chain recombines TRBV11-2 with TRBJ2-2, with a tentative D call TRBD2 (5 bases). V was pared by 6 bases and J by 2 bases, with 10 bases between. From germline, CDR1 is SGHAT and CDR2 FQNNGV. This CDR3 is 14 amino acids long. The CDR3 DNA reads as TGTGCCAGCAGTTCAAGCGGTAACACCGGGGAGCTGTTTTTT. Its translation: CASSSSGNTGELFF.

By share of the sample, this clonotype is medium-sized. This chain connects TRBV5-1 to TRBJ2-7, with 14 bases that match TRBD2. From germline, CDR1 is SGHRS and CDR2 YFSETQ. This CDR3 has 14 amino acids. V shed 4 bases, J shed 8 bases, and the junction held 5 bases outside the gene matches. DNA for the CDR3: TGCGCCAGCAGCCCCGGGACTAGCGGGAGAAAGCAGTACGTC. It is translated as CASSPGTSGRKQYV.

At least ten counts were recorded for this clonotype. The chain has TRBV6-5 and TRBJ1-1; D gene ambiguous. The CDR3 is 13 amino acids. With 0 bases removed from V and 0 bases from J, the gap between germline ends came to 2 bases. Germline CDR1 is MNHEY and CDR2 is SVGAGI. As DNA, the CDR3 is TGTGCCAGCAGTTACTCGATGAACACTGAAGCTTTCTTT. Its protein product is CASSYSMNTEAFF.

V gene TRBV6-1 combines with J gene TRBJ2-1; the match to TRBD1 covers 9 bases. From germline, CDR1 is MNHNS and CDR2 SASEGT. The CDR3 loop spans 15 amino acids. The J segment lost 7 bases and the V segment lost 6 bases, leaving 10 bases of the junction unmatched. CDR3 DNA sequence: TGTGCCAGCAGGTCGGGCGGGACAGGGTATAATGAGCAGTTCTTC. This sequence encodes CASRSGGTGYNEQFF.

The chain has TRBV7-9 and TRBJ2-1, with D tentatively TRBD2 (6 bases). V was clipped by 5 bases and J by 8 bases, with 13 bases between them. The CDR3 contains 13 residues. From germline, CDR1 is SEHNR and CDR2 FQNEAQ (reference sequence). This CDR3 is CASSPPGGDEQFF. The CDR3 DNA sequence: TGTGCCAGCAGCCCCCCCGGGGGTGATGAGCAGTTCTTC.

This clonotype was detected ten times or more. The CDR3 DNA follows: TGCAGCGTCCCCCAGGGAGCTGGGGCCAACGTCCTGACTTTC. Protein sequence: CSVPQGAGANVLTF. The J gene is TRBJ2-6, the V gene TRBV29-1, with D perhaps matching TRBD1 or TRBD2 (5 bases each). This CDR3 has 14 amino acids. The ends were cut back, 6 bases at V and 2 bases at J, with 11 bases in the middle. Germline V gene sequence: CDR1 SQVTM, CDR2 ANQGSEA.

By share of the sample, this clonotype is medium-sized (0.01 to 0.1%). The J gene is TRBJ1-4, the V gene TRBV5-4, with 12 bases identical to TRBD1. The V and J ends lost 4 bases and 7 bases, in that order; junction bases with no gene match: 11. Germline V CDR1 and CDR2: SGHNT, YYREEE (reference sequence). CDR3 length equals 17 residues. The DNA of the CDR3 is TGTGCCAGCAGCCGCCCCGGGACAGGGGGCGTAGGTGAAAAACTGTTTTTT. Translated: CASSRPGTGGVGEKLFF.

This clonotype is medium-sized (0.01 to 0.1%) by share. This sequence joins TRBV12-3 or TRBV12-4 and TRBJ2-7; D is uncertain. Trimming removed 6 bases from V and 7 bases from J, with 10 bases in between. This CDR3 is built from 11 residues. The DNA of the CDR3 is TGTGCCAGCAGCCCAAAACTGGAGCAGTACTTC. Residues: CASSPKLEQYF.

This clonotype was observed at least ten times. The chain has TRBV20-1 and TRBJ2-3, with 12 bases matching TRBD2. CDR1 is DFQATT, CDR2 SNEGSKA, per germline (reference sequence). The junction had 15 bases not matched to a gene; V was cut back by 5 bases and J by 3 bases. The CDR3 sequence is 18 residues long. CDR3 sequence (DNA): TGCAGTGCTCCGGGACTAGCGGGCGCGACGGACGGGACAGATACGCAGTATTTT. This encodes CSAPGLAGATDGTDTQYF.